The 3 T cell receptor beta chains presented below share a single source sample, sequenced in a study of a mutant IDH1 vaccine in newly diagnosed glioma. Time point of the sample: week 5, during vaccination. The investigators gave 300 ug of mutant IDH1 20-mer peptide in each vaccine dose, together with topical imiquimod. For these receptors, no antigen is known. Assay: immunoSEQ multiplex PCR; the TCRdb copy retains only in-frame clones and omits some. The data hold tens of thousands of clones, with approximately 80% observed a single time. The material was PBMCs, obtained from a glioma patient whose treatment included an IDH1 peptide vaccine. The receptors come from a man aged 35 to 55 with glioma. Some clones in this sample may be carry-over from other donors' samples.

The chain employs TRBV15 and TRBJ2-7; D is ambiguous. Trimming cost V 5 bases and J 4 bases, with 9 bases left between them. The CDR3 extends over 12 amino acids. Germline CDR1 LNHNV, CDR2 YYDKDF (reference sequence). In DNA, the CDR3 is TGTGCCACCAGCTCAGCACGTTACGAGCAGTACTTC. Amino acid sequence: CATSSARYEQYF.

This CDR3 is CASSPLVRDGETQYF. CDR3 DNA: TGTGCCAGCAGCCCTCTGGTCCGGGACGGAGAGACCCAGTACTTC. V usage is TRBV4-2 and J usage is TRBJ2-5; D is possibly TRBD1 or TRBD2 (5 bases each). With 4 bases removed from V and 4 bases from J, the gap between germline ends came to 16 bases. The CDR3 spans 15 residues. Germline V CDR1 and CDR2: LGHNA, YNFKEQ.

The chain recombines TRBV30 with TRBJ2-3, with D possibly being TRBD2 (5 bases). V lost 5 bases to trimming and J lost 5 bases, with 20 bases between them. The CDR3 totals 15 residues. CDR1 and CDR2 (germline): GTSNPN, SVGIG (reference sequence). In DNA form, the CDR3 reads TGTGCCTGGGGAGGCGGGTTGGGGTTAGGAGATACGCAGTATTTT. Translated: CAWGGGLGLGDTQYF. Based on the CDR3 plus reference TRBV30 and TRBJ2-3, the full variable domain is SQTIHQWPATLVQPVGSPLSLECTVEGTSNPNLYWYRQAAGRGLQLLFYSVGIGQISSEVPQNLSASRPQDRQFILSSKKLLLSDSGFYLCAWGGGLGLGDTQYFGPGTRLTVL.